A single sample gave rise to the 9 T cell receptor beta chains below, sequenced in a study of spatial heterogeneity in lung cancer. MiXCR, applied by TCRdb to the 5' RACE reads, yields one record per CDR3 protein. The top ten clones hold approximately 17% of a sample with about 6,100 distinct CDR3 sequences, 7.5% to 9% of them seen once. As for time point: sample taken at primary tumor resection. The sequencing here drew on normal lung tissue next to the tumor, taken at surgery. The receptors shown here come from a female donor with early-stage non-small cell lung cancer.

This clonotype was counted many times. The rearrangement uses TRBV24-1 and TRBJ1-5; D is ambiguous. The CDR3 runs to 14 residues. With 5 bases removed from V and 6 bases from J, the gap between germline ends came to 13 bases. Germline V lookup: CDR1 KGHDR, CDR2 SFDVKD. The CDR3 spells CATSVSGDGQPQHF. DNA of the CDR3: TGTGCCACCAGTGTCTCGGGCGATGGTCAGCCCCAGCATTTT.

In this sample, this clonotype is medium-sized. The chain links TRBV20-1 to TRBJ2-7; D perhaps matches TRBD1 (5 bases). This CDR3 spans 14 amino acids. Trimming took 6 bases from V and 2 from J, leaving 17 bases between them. Germline-derived CDR1 and CDR2 are DFQATT and SNEGSKA (reference sequence). CDR3 sequence (DNA): TGCAGTGCAAAGCCCCCTGACAGCGCCTACGAGCAGTACTTC. Protein sequence: CSAKPPDSAYEQYF.

By share, this clonotype counts as medium-sized. The V gene is TRBV18, the J gene TRBJ1-2; the D is unclear. Germline V lookup: CDR1 KGHSH, CDR2 LQKENI. CDR3 length: 13 residues. V gave up 6 bases and J gave up 2 bases, with 10 bases separating them. The CDR3 loop is CASSLSKNYGYTF. CDR3 nucleotides: TGTGCCAGCTCCCTTTCCAAAAACTATGGCTACACCTTC.

At least ten counts were recorded for this clonotype. V and J are TRBV11-2 and TRBJ1-1; D remains ambiguous. Germline CDR1 reads SGHAT; CDR2 reads FQNNGV. The CDR3 extends over 14 amino acids. The V and J ends lost 5 bases and 1 base respectively, with 11 bases between them. CDR3 coding DNA: TGTGCCAGCAGCAAACCTAGACAGAACACTGAAGCTTTCTTT. Amino acids: CASSKPRQNTEAFF.

The CDR3 sequence is CASSSIGKDTQYF. The DNA for the CDR3 is TGTGCCAGCAGCTCCATTGGGAAGGATACGCAGTATTTT. V is TRBV5-5 and J is TRBJ2-3; D call uncertain. The CDR3 sequence is 13 residues long. The germline gives CDR1 SGHKS, CDR2 YYEKEE (reference sequence). V lost 3 bases and J lost 6, with 11 bases in between.

This chain links TRBV4-3 with TRBJ1-1; 7 bases line up with TRBD1. CDR3 size: 14 residues. The V segment lost 1 base and the J segment 7 bases; nucleotides outside the gene matches: 6. The V gene's germline CDR1 is LGHNA and CDR2 YSLEER. The CDR3 here is CASSQVGTGDEAFF. In DNA, the CDR3 is TGCGCCAGCAGCCAAGTGGGCACAGGGGATGAAGCTTTCTTT.

This clonotype was found many times. The rearrangement joins TRBV19 to TRBJ2-5, with D possibly TRBD2 on 5 matching bases. The germline CDR1 and CDR2 sequences are LNHDA and SQIVND (reference sequence). The CDR3 runs 14 residues. V was trimmed by 4 bases and J by 6 bases, leaving 15 bases between them. The CDR3 DNA is TGTGCCAGTAGTACGCGGGCAGTTTCCAAGACCCAGTACTTC. It is translated as CASSTRAVSKTQYF.

Ten or more counts support this clonotype. The CDR3: CASSSTGHSGANVLTF. The CDR3 bases are TGTGCCAGCAGCTCGACAGGGCACTCTGGGGCCAACGTCCTGACTTTC. This chain links TRBV5-6 with TRBJ2-6; 7 nucleotides align to TRBD1. The CDR3 sequence is 16 residues long. The J segment lost 0 bases and the V segment lost 3 bases, leaving 3 bases of the junction unmatched. The germline V gene encodes CDR1 SGHDT and CDR2 YYEEEE.

This clonotype was seen repeatedly, ten times or more. The chain links TRBV7-8 to TRBJ2-3; TRBD2 agrees at 8 bases. The length of the CDR3 is 15 residues. V lost 5 bases to trimming and J lost 4 bases; unmatched junction nucleotides: 8. From germline, CDR1 is SGHVS and CDR2 FQNEAQ. The CDR3 DNA follows: TGTGCCAGCAGCCCAAGCGGGAGCCCGGCAGATACGCAGTATTTT. Its translation is CASSPSGSPADTQYF.